The 29 T cell receptor beta chains in this list originate from one sample, sequenced in a study of CD8+CD57+ T cells in acquired aplastic anemia. Genomic DNA templated the TCR beta VDJ and CDR3 profiling. One entry per CDR3 protein results from TCRdb running MiXCR on the reads. The sample includes a few hundred thousand distinct CDR3 sequences, around 32% of them seen just once. Sequencing was done on patients that had shown CD8+CD57+ cell expansion by flow cytometry. The sample comprised sorted CD4+, CD8+, or CD8+CD57+ T cells (not recorded which) from PBMCs. The receptors come from a human donor with aplastic anemia.

The rearrangement uses TRBV19 and TRBJ1-1; D is unresolved. Germline loops: CDR1 LNHDA, CDR2 SQIVND (reference sequence). The V end lost 0 bases, the J end lost 4 bases, and 12 bases lay between the germline ends. The length of the CDR3 is 15 residues. The CDR3 nucleotides are TGTGCCAGTAGTATAGATCTCCAGGCTTCCACTGAAGCTTTCTTT. It codes for CASSIDLQASTEAFF.

This clonotype has at least ten counts. This sequence joins TRBV2 and TRBJ2-4, with D uncertain. The V gene lost 4 bases and the J gene lost 8 bases, with 3 bases spanning the gap. The CDR3 totals 10 residues. Germline CDR1 and CDR2: SNHLY and FYNNEI. CDR3 sequence (DNA): TGTGCCAGCAGTGTTTACATTCAGTACTTC. Translation gives CASSVYIQYF. Full variable domain (remainder filled in from reference TRBV2 and TRBJ2-4): EPEVTQTPSHQVTQMGQEVILRCVPISNHLYFYWYRQILGQKVEFLVSFYNNEISEKSEIFDDQFSVERPDGSNFTLKIRSTKLEDSAMYFCASSVYIQYFGAGTRLSVL.

Concerning this clonotype: At one boundary the junction diverges from the germline segment, which might be a read error. The gene calls are TRBV24-1 and TRBJ2-7, with D unresolved. Judging by the DNA end, TRBJ2-1 fits better; the J call may be wrong. Germline V CDR1 and CDR2: KGHDR, SFDVKD. CDR3 length equals 15 residues. The CDR3 region is CASSLRVSSYNEQFF. CDR3 nucleotides: TGTGCCAGCAGTTTACGAGTGAGCTCCTACAATGAGCAGTTCTTC.

This clonotype was seen only a few times. V and J are TRBV6-6 and TRBJ1-1, with D possibly being TRBD1 (6 bases). V was pared by 5 bases and J by 0 bases, with 13 bases between. The CDR3 has 15 residues. Germline CDR1 is MNHNY and CDR2 is SVGAGI (reference sequence). CDR3 region: CASSDGQIMNTEAFF. The CDR3 bases are TGTGCCAGCAGTGACGGACAGATAATGAACACTGAAGCTTTCTTT.

The gene calls are TRBV6-5 and TRBJ2-1, with 8 bases matching TRBD2. CDR1 is MNHEY and CDR2 is SVGAGI in the germline V gene. CDR3 length: 15 residues. The ends lost 2 bases at V and 1 base at J; junction bases unmatched: 1. The CDR3 nucleotides are TGTGCCAGCAGTTACGCTAGCGGGTCCTACAATGAGCAGTTCTTC. It codes for CASSYASGSYNEQFF.

About this clonotype: A clone one base away is much larger, so this may be a read error. This chain connects TRBV20-1 to TRBJ1-5, with 12 bases matching TRBD1. The CDR3 is 16 amino acids. Germline CDR1 DFQATT, CDR2 SNEGSKA (reference sequence). The CDR3 DNA is TGCAGTGCTAGAGGGGACAGGGGGCTTTCCGTTCAGCCCCGGCATTTT. As protein: CSARGDRGLSVQPRHF.

This clonotype was observed many times. V and J are TRBV2 and TRBJ2-7; D is uncertain. Trimming stripped 2 bases from V and 0 bases from J, with 11 bases between. This CDR3 is built from 15 residues. Germline values: CDR1 SNHLY, CDR2 FYNNEI. This CDR3 reads CASSELLAVSYEQYF. Written as DNA, the CDR3 is TGTGCCAGCAGTGAACTCTTGGCCGTCTCCTACGAGCAGTACTTC.

Of note for this clonotype: It may be a read error: a sequence one base away is much more abundant. The rearrangement uses TRBV10-3 and TRBJ2-1; D may be TRBD2 (5 bases). CDR1 is ENHRY, CDR2 SYGVKD, per germline. Trimming stripped 5 bases from V and 9 bases from J, with 14 bases between. The CDR3 covers 13 residues. The CDR3: CAISLRDSTEQFF. The CDR3 DNA sequence: TGTGCCATCAGTCTCCGGGATTCTACTGAGCAGTTCTTC.

A few counts support this clonotype. J is TRBJ1-6 and V is TRBV6-2 or TRBV6-3; the D is unclear. V was pared by 0 bases and J by 0 bases, with 12 bases between. The CDR3 has 18 residues. From germline, CDR1 is MNHEY and CDR2 SVGEGT. CDR3 loop: CASSYSRSSASYNSPLHF. As DNA, the CDR3 is TGTGCCAGCAGTTACTCGAGATCCTCGGCCTCCTATAATTCACCCCTCCACTTT.

This clonotype has at least ten counts. The gene calls are TRBV19 and TRBJ2-7, with 7 positions matching TRBD2. The J segment lost 3 bases and the V segment lost 5 bases, leaving 10 bases of the junction unmatched. The CDR3 is 15 amino acids. Germline V gene lookup returns CDR1 LNHDA and CDR2 SQIVND (reference sequence). The CDR3 nucleotides read TGTGCCAGTAGTGATCGGGAGGTGCCGCTCTACGAGCAGTACTTC. As protein: CASSDREVPLYEQYF.

The chain carries TRBV19 and TRBJ1-2, with 9 nucleotides matching TRBD1. This CDR3 is built from 14 residues. Germline loops: CDR1 LNHDA, CDR2 SQIVND (reference sequence). The ends lost 9 bases at V and 3 bases at J; junction bases unmatched: 8. The CDR3 region is CASSPRQGDYGYTF. DNA of the CDR3: TGTGCCAGCAGTCCTCGACAGGGGGACTATGGCTACACCTTC.

This clonotype was observed a handful of times. One junction end does not reproduce the germline sequence, and a read error may be involved. J is TRBJ2-7 and V is TRBV7-9; maybe TRBD2 (7 bases). This CDR3 comprises 13 residues. Germline V lookup: CDR1 SEHNR, CDR2 FQNEAQ (reference sequence). The DNA of the CDR3 is TGTGCCGGCAGCTTAGGGGCGGGGGCCGAGCAGTACTTC. Translated, it gives CAGSLGAGAEQYF.

This clonotype was detected only a few times. The chain couples TRBV2 to TRBJ1-2; D is undetermined. Germline V gene lookup returns CDR1 SNHLY and CDR2 FYNNEI. Trimming removed 5 bases from V and 8 bases from J, with 21 bases in between. The length of the CDR3 is 15 residues. CDR3 nucleotides: TGTGCCAGCAGTTTCTCGGACGTCTCGTCTGGCGGCTACACCTTC. Translating gives CASSFSDVSSGGYTF.

This clonotype was found many times. This sequence joins TRBV7-8 and TRBJ1-1; 9 nucleotides line up with TRBD1. J gave up 5 bases and V 8 bases, and 6 bases lay outside the gene matches. This CDR3 has 13 amino acids. In germline, CDR1 is SGHVS, CDR2 FQNEAQ. DNA for the CDR3: TGTGCCAGCCTTGACAGGGGGAGAACTGAAGCTTTCTTT. This sequence encodes CASLDRGRTEAFF.

With respect to this clonotype: The junction does not match germline at one end; this may be a read error. The chain employs TRBV6-5 and TRBJ1-1; D not certain. Germline CDR1 MNHEY, CDR2 SVGAGI. The CDR3 consists of 14 residues. CDR3 DNA: TGTACCAGCAGTGAGGCACCTGTGAACACTGAAGCTTTCTTT. This encodes CTSSEAPVNTEAFF.

The sample holds a few counts of this clonotype. The V gene is TRBV19, the J gene TRBJ1-2; TRBD1 matches 8 bases. With V trimmed by 6 bases and J by 7 bases, 16 bases remained unmatched. CDR1 is LNHDA and CDR2 is SQIVND in the germline V gene (reference sequence). The CDR3 runs to 16 residues. The CDR3 spells CASSPYSTGGKRGYTF. The DNA for the CDR3 is TGTGCCAGTAGCCCTTATTCAACAGGGGGGAAGCGTGGCTACACCTTC.

The chain is built from TRBV11-2 and TRBJ2-3, with TRBD1 matching over 10 bases. CDR1 and CDR2 from the germline V gene are SGHAT and FQNNGV. V shed 5 bases, J shed 6 bases, and the junction held 8 bases outside the gene matches. CDR3 length equals 15 residues. The CDR3 DNA follows: TGTGCCAGCAGCACCCGGGACAGGGGAGCGGATACGCAGTATTTT. Its protein is CASSTRDRGADTQYF.

This clonotype appeared a few times. This sequence joins TRBV7-3 and TRBJ2-5; TRBD1 aligns across 8 bases. The CDR3 has 17 residues. Trimming removed 1 base from V and 2 bases from J; junction bases left unmatched: 9. Germline V CDR1 and CDR2: SGHTA, FQGTGA. The CDR3, as DNA: TGTGCCAGCAGCTTAATAGGTCGGACAGGGACGCAAGAGACCCAGTACTTC. It specifies CASSLIGRTGTQETQYF.

The rearrangement joins TRBV29-1 to TRBJ2-2, with TRBD2 matching 8 bases. The CDR3 has 15 amino acids. Germline CDR1 and CDR2: SQVTM and ANQGSEA. V shed 5 bases and J 6 bases; nucleotides not matched to a gene: 11. This chain's CDR3 is CSVSWVAGGAGELFF. The CDR3 DNA follows: TGCAGCGTTTCTTGGGTCGCGGGGGGTGCCGGGGAGCTGTTTTTT.

This clonotype was recorded many times. CDR3 DNA: TGTGCCATCAGAGGAGACAGGGAGGTGAACACTGAAGCTTTCTTT. Translated, it gives CAIRGDREVNTEAFF. The chain couples TRBV10-3 to TRBJ1-1; 7 bases match TRBD1. CDR1 is ENHRY, CDR2 SYGVKD, per germline. After removal of 6 bases from V and 0 bases from J, the junction contained 7 bases not matched to a gene. This CDR3 is built from 15 residues.

Remarks on this clonotype: Germline is not matched at one junction end, which may reflect a read error. The genes are TRBV15 and TRBJ1-5; D not certain. This CDR3 is built from 16 residues. Germline V gives CDR1 LNHNV, CDR2 YYDKDF (reference sequence). CDR3: CATSGDREANNQPQHF. CDR3 in DNA: TGTGCCACCAGCGGAGATCGGGAGGCGAACAATCAGCCCCAGCATTTT.

This chain uses TRBV2 with TRBJ1-5; D remains unclear. V lost 6 bases to trimming and J lost 11 bases, with 17 bases between them. This CDR3 contains 13 residues. Germline V gene lookup returns CDR1 SNHLY and CDR2 FYNNEI. Here the CDR3 DNA reads TGTGCCAGCAGGGAGTTAAGATCGGAGGCCCAGCATTTT. Its protein is CASRELRSEAQHF.

This clonotype was counted only a few times. One base away lies a much larger clone, so this may be a sequencing read error. V usage is TRBV7-3 and J usage is TRBJ1-2; TRBD1 is a possible D gene (6 bases). The length of the CDR3 is 13 residues. Per germline, CDR1 SGHTA and CDR2 FQGTGA. In DNA, the CDR3 is TGTGTCAGCAGCTTCGCGGGGGCGTATGGCTACACCTTC. This encodes CVSSFAGAYGYTF. The entire variable domain, with the rest obtained from reference TRBV7-3 and TRBJ1-2, is as follows: GAGVSQTPSNKVTEKGKYVELRCDPISGHTALYWYRQSLGQGPEFLIYFQGTGAADDSGLPNDRFFAVRPEGSVSTLKIQRTERGDSAVYLCVSSFAGAYGYTFGSGTRLTVV.

This rearrangement joins TRBV29-1 to TRBJ1-1; D perhaps matches TRBD1 (6 bases). Germline CDR1 reads SQVTM; CDR2 reads ANQGSEA. The CDR3 has 13 amino acids. The V and J ends lost 6 bases and 0 bases respectively, with 11 bases between them. CDR3 residues: CSVGGVLNTEAFF. The CDR3 bases are TGCAGCGTAGGGGGGGTGCTGAACACTGAAGCTTTCTTT.

The chain links TRBV20-1 to TRBJ2-5; 8 nucleotides line up with TRBD1. The CDR3 contains 15 residues. V gave up 4 bases and J gave up 2 bases; unmatched junction bases: 9. Germline values: CDR1 DFQATT, CDR2 SNEGSKA (reference sequence). CDR3 nucleotides: TGCAGTGCTAAAGGACGGACAGGGAGACAAGAGACCCAGTACTTC. This gives the protein CSAKGRTGRQETQYF.

With respect to this clonotype: Lacking the conserved final phenylalanine or tryptophan, this CDR3 likely reflects a read error. The V call is TRBV4-3, the J call TRBJ2-2; 12 positions match TRBD2. V lost 0 bases and J lost 2; bases outside the gene matches: 4. This CDR3 has 18 amino acids. Germline V CDR1 and CDR2: LGHNA, YSLEER. CDR3 amino acids: CASSQEPSGGANTGELFS. DNA of the CDR3: TGCGCCAGCAGCCAAGAGCCTAGCGGGGGGGCAAACACCGGGGAGCTGTTTTCT.

The chain combines TRBV25-1 with TRBJ2-3; D is undetermined. Deletions cut 7 bases from V and 2 bases from J, with 10 bases between. Germline loops: CDR1 MGHDK, CDR2 SYGVNS. The CDR3 loop spans 13 amino acids. The CDR3 loop reads CASTRAYTDTQYF. In DNA form, the CDR3 reads TGTGCCAGCACCCGGGCTTACACAGATACGCAGTATTTT.

This clonotype was counted many times. The chain has TRBV19 and TRBJ1-2, with 7 bases fitting TRBD1. The CDR3 covers 15 residues. After removal of 4 bases from V and 12 bases from J, the junction contained 17 bases not matched to a gene. Germline V CDR1 and CDR2: LNHDA, SQIVND (reference sequence). The CDR3, as DNA: TGTGCCAGTAGTACCCTCGGGACAGCACAGCTTCTCAACACCTTC. This gives the protein CASSTLGTAQLLNTF.

The rearrangement uses TRBV7-2 and TRBJ2-3, with D hard to call. Germline CDR1 and CDR2: SGHTA and FQGNSA. V dropped 6 bases and J dropped 7 bases, with 5 bases sitting between them. The CDR3 sequence is 10 residues long. Written as DNA, the CDR3 is TGTGCCAGCAGGTTATATACGCAGTATTTT. Translated, it gives CASRLYTQYF.